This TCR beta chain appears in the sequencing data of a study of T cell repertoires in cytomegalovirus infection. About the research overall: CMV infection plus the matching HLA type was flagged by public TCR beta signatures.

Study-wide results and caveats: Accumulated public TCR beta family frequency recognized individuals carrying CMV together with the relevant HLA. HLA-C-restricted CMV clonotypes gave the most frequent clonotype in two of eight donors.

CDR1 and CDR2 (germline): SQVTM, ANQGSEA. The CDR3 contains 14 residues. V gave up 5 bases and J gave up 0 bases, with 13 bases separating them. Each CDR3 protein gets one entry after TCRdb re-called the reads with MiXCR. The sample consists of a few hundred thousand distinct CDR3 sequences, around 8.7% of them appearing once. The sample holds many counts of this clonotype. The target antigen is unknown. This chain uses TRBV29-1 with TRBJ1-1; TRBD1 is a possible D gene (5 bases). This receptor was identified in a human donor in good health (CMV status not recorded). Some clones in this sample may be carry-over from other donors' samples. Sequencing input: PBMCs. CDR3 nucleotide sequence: TGCAGCGTTTCCTCGGGGGGGGTGAACACTGAAGCTTTCTTT. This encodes CSVSSGGVNTEAFF.